This T cell receptor (beta chain) comes out of a study of blood T cell repertoires in COVID-19. Study background: Acute-phase and convalescent COVID-19 samples originated in the United States, Italy and Spain. Sample material is recorded as cDNA or gDNA derived from T cells, B-cell-depleted T cells, or PBMCs.

Recruited during active infection, patients (from Seattle) were subsequently followed longitudinally. Authors' analysis steps: Amplification of reference gene primers was used by the study to estimate nucleated cell counts. Measured with immunoSEQ multiplex PCR; TCRdb has only the in-frame clones, and not every one. V and J calls and clone size are given by that table; D and trimming were obtained from the DNA. This sample has over 250,000 clones, with 80% to 95% found just once. The CDR3 sequence is 15 residues long. Germline CDR1 MNHEY, CDR2 SVGAGI. V was pared by 5 bases and J by 1 base, with 12 bases between.

This TCR was recovered from a person aged 18 to 35 with COVID-19, enrolled during active disease. The chain combines TRBV6-5 with TRBJ2-1; a weak D match, TRBD1 (5 bases). Sample: peripheral blood. CDR3 in amino acids: CASSPRTPSYNEQFF. For the CDR3, the DNA is TGTGCCAGCAGTCCCCGGACACCTTCCTACAATGAGCAGTTCTTC.